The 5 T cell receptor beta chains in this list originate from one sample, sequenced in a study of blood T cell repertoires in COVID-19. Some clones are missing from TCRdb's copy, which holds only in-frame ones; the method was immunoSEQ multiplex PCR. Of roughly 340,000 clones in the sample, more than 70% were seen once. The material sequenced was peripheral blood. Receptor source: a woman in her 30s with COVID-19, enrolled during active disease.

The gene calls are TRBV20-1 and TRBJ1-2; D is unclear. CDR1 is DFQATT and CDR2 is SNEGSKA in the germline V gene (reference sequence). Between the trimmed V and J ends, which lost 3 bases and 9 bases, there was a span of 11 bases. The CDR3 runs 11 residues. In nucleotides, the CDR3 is TGCAGTGCTAGCCCCCACTTTAGCTACACCTTC. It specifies CSASPHFSYTF.

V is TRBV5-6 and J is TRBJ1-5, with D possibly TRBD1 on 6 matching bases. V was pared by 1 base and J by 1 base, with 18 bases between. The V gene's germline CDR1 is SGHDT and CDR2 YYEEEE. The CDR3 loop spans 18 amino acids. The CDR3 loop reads CASSLYVTGGPSNQPQHF. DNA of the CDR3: TGTGCCAGCAGCTTGTACGTTACGGGGGGGCCGAGCAATCAGCCCCAGCATTTT.

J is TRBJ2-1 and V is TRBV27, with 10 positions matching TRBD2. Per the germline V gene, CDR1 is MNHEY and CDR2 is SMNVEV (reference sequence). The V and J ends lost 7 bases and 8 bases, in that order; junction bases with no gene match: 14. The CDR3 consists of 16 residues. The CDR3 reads CASNSPQREGHYEQFF. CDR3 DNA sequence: TGTGCCAGCAATTCTCCCCAGCGGGAGGGCCATTATGAGCAGTTCTTC.

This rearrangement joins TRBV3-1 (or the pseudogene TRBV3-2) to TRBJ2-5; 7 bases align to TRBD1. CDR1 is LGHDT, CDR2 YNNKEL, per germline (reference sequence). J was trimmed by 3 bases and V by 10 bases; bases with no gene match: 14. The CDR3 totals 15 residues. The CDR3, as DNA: TGTGCCATGAGGGGGCCCCTGGCGTCCAAAGAGACCCAGTACTTC. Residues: CAMRGPLASKETQYF.

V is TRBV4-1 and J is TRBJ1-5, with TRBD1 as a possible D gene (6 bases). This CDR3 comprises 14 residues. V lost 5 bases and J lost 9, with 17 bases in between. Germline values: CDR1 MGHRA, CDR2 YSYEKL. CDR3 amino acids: CASSTGQPVGPQHF. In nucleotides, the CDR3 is TGCGCCAGCAGCACCGGACAGCCCGTGGGGCCCCAGCATTTT.